This TCR beta chain was identified in a study of Graves' ophthalmopathy and Graves' hyperthyroidism. The sequenced template was RNA, covering the TCR beta CDR3 region. An opening RT-PCR round employed HTBI primers and preceded a second-round multiplex PCR. TCRdb passed the multiplex PCR reads through MiXCR, listing each CDR3 protein once. The sample yields 680,000 or so distinct CDR3 sequences, 20% to 25% seen once. This clonotype was seen at least ten times. Its antigen is not identified. PBMCs had their origin in fresh peripheral blood (approximately 9.7 ml). The CDR3 extends over 15 amino acids. The ends lost 5 bases at V and 10 bases at J; junction bases unmatched: 12. Study-wide results and caveats: Among thyroid clonotypes expanded above 0.001 frequency, most also appeared in blood.

The chain links TRBV12-3 or TRBV12-4 to TRBJ1-1, with 11 nucleotides matching TRBD1. The sequence was obtained from a woman aged 18-30 years with stable Graves' hyperthyroidism. Some clones in this sample may be carry-over from other donors' samples. The sequencing input was peripheral blood. The CDR3 protein is CASSPYRDRGFGAFF. The CDR3 DNA is TGTGCCAGCAGTCCGTACCGGGACAGGGGGTTTGGAGCTTTCTTT.